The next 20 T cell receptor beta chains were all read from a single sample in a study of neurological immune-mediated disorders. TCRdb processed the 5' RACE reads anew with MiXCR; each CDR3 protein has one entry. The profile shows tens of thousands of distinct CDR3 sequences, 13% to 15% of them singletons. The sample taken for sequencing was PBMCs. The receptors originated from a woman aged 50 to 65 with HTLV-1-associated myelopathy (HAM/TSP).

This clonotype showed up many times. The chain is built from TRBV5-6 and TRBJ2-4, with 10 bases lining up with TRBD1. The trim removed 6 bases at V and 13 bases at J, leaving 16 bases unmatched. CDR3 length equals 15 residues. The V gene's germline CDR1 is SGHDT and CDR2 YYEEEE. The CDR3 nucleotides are TGTGCCAGCATCCTCCTTGGGACAGGGGAACGAGGGCAGTACTTC. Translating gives CASILLGTGERGQYF.

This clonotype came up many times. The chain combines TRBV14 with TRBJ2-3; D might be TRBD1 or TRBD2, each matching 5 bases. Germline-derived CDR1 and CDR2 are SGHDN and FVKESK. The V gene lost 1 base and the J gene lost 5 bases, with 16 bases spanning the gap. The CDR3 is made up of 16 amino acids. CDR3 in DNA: TGTGCCAGCAGCCAAGTACGGGGCGATGGGGGAGATACGCAGTATTTT. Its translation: CASSQVRGDGGDTQYF.

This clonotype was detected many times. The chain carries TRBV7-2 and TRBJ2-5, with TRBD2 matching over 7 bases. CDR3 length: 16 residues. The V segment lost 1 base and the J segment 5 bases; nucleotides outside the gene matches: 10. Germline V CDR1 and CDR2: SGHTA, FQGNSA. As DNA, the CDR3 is TGTGCCAGCAGCTTAGGCCTGGGGCGGGGAGGGGAGACCCAGTACTTC. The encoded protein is CASSLGLGRGGETQYF.

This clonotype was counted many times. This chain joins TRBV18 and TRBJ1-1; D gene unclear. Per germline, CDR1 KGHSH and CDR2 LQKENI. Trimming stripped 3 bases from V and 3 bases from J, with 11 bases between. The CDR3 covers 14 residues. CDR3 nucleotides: TGTGCCAGCTCACCCCCAGAGGGCTACACTGAAGCTTTCTTT. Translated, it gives CASSPPEGYTEAFF.

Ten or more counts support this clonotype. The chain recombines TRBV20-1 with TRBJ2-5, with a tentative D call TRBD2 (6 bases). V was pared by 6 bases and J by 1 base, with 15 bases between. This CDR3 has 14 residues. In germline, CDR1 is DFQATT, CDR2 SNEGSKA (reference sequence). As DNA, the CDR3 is TGCAGTGCCCTCAAAGGAGGGATCCAAGAGACCCAGTACTTC. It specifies CSALKGGIQETQYF.

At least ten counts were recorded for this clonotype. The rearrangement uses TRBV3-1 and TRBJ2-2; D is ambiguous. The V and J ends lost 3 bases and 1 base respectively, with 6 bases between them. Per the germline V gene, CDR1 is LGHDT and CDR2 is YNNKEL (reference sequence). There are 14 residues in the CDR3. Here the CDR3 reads CASSHRGNTGELFF. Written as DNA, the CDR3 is TGTGCCAGCAGCCATAGAGGGAACACCGGGGAGCTGTTTTTT.

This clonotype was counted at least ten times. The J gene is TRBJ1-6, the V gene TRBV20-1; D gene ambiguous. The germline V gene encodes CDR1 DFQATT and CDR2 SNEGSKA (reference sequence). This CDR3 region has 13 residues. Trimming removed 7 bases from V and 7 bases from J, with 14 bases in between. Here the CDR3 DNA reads TGCAGTGTTTCGGGCGCACGGAATTCACCCCTCCACTTT. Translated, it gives CSVSGARNSPLHF.

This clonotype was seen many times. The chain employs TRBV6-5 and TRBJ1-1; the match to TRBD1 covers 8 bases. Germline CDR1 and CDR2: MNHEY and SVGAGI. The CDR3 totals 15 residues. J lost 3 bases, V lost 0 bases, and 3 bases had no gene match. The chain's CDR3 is CASSYSYRGDTEAFF. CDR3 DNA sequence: TGTGCCAGCAGTTACTCTTACAGGGGGGACACTGAAGCTTTCTTT.

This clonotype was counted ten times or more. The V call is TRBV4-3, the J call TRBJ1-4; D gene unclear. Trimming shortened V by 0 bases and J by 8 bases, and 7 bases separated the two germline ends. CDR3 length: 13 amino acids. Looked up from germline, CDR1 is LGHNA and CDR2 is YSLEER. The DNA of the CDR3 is TGCGCCAGCAGCCAAGATTTACGGGAAAAACTGTTTTTT. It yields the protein CASSQDLREKLFF.

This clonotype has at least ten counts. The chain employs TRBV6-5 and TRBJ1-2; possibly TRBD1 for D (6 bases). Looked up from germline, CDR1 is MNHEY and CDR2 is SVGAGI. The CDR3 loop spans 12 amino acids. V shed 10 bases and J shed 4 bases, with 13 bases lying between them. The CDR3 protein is CATTTGFYGYTF. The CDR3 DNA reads TGTGCCACCACAACAGGGTTCTATGGCTACACCTTC.

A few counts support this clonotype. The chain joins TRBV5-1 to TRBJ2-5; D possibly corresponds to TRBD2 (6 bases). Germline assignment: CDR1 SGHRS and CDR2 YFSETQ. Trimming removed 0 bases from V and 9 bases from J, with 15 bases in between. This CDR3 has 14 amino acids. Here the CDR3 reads CASSLETSTGAQYF. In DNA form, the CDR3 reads TGCGCCAGCAGCTTGGAAACTAGCACCGGGGCCCAGTACTTC.

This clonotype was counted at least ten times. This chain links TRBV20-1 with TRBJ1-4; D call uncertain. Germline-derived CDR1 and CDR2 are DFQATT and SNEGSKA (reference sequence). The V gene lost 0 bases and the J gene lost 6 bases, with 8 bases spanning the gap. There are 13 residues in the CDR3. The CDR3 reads CSARDSGDEKLFF. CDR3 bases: TGCAGTGCTAGAGATTCCGGGGATGAAAAACTGTTTTTT.

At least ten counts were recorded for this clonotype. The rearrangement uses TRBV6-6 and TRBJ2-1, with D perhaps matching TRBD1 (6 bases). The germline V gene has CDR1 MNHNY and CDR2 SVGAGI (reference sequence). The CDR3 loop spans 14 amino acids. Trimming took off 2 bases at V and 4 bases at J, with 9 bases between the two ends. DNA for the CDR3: TGTGCCAGCAGTTACCGACAGGAATACAATGAGCAGTTCTTC. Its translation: CASSYRQEYNEQFF.

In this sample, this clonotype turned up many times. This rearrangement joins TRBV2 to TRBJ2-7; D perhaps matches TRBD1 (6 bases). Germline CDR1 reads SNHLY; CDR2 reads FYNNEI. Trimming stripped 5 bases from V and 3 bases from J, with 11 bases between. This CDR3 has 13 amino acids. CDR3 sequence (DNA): TGTGCCAGCAGTCTGGACAGCCACTACGAGCAGTACGTC. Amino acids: CASSLDSHYEQYV.

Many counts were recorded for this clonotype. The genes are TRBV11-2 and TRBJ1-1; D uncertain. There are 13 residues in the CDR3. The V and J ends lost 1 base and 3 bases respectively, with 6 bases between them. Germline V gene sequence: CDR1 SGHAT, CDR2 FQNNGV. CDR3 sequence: CASSLGKDTEAFF. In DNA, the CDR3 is TGTGCCAGCAGCTTAGGAAAGGACACTGAAGCTTTCTTT.

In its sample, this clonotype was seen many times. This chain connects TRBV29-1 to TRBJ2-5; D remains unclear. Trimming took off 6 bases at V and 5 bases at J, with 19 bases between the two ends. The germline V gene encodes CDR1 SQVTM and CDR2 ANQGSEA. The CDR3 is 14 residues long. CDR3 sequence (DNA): TGCAGCGTCGATACAGCATCGGTTGGGGAGACCCAGTACTTC. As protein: CSVDTASVGETQYF.

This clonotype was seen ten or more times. CDR3: CATSGRLAGEQFF. The CDR3 bases are TGTGCCACCAGCGGAAGACTAGCGGGTGAGCAGTTCTTC. This rearrangement joins TRBV15 to TRBJ2-1, with TRBD2 identical over 10 bases. Germline V gene sequence: CDR1 LNHNV, CDR2 YYDKDF (reference sequence). Trimming took 5 bases from V and 9 from J; bases not matched to a gene: 4. CDR3 length: 13 amino acids.

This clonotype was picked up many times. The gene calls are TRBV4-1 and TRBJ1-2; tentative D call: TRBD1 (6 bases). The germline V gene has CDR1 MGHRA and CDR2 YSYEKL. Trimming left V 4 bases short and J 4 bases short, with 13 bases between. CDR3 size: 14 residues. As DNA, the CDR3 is TGCGCCAGCAGCCTAAGGACAGAGGCCTATGGCTACACCTTC. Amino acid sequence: CASSLRTEAYGYTF.

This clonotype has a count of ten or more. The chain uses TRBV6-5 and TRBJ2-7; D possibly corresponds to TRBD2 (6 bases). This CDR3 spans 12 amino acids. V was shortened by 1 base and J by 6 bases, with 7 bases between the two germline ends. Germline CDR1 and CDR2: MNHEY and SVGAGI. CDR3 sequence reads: CASSYYGGEQYF. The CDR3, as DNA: TGTGCCAGCAGTTACTACGGGGGCGAGCAGTACTTC.

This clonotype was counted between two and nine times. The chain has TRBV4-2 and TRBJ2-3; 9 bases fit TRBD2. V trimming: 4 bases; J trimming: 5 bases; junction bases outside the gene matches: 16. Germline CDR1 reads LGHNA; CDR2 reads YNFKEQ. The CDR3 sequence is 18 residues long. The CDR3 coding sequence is TGTGCCAGCAGCCTCCAGCGGGGGGACCCCCTGGGATTAGATACGCAGTATTTT. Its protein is CASSLQRGDPLGLDTQYF.